Listed below are T cell receptor beta chains from one sample, sequenced in a study of blood T cell repertoires in COVID-19. Assay used: immunoSEQ multiplex PCR; TCRdb lists only in-frame clones, some missing. The sample lists around 140,000 clones, more than 80% occurring once. The sequenced sample consisted of peripheral blood. These receptors came from a man aged 18 to 30 with COVID-19, enrolled during active disease. Each CDR3 is given with its conserved first and last residue. The order of the fields is clone size, J gene, CDR3 length, V gene, D gene, CDR3 protein, CDR3 DNA. A D gene is named only where the DNA matches it firmly. Only some rows state a clone size, as once, few, many or a class for expanded clones.

>.|TRBJ1-1|14|TRBV28|.
CASSPQQENTEAFF
TGTGCCAGCAGTCCTCAACAAGAGAACACTGAAGCTTTCTTT
>.|TRBJ1-2|16|TRBV4-2|.
CASSQSQEVWTDGYTF
TGTGCCAGCAGCCAAAGTCAGGAGGTATGGACCGATGGCTACACCTTC
>.|TRBJ2-2|14|TRBV29-1|.
CSVYKDSNTGELFF
TGCAGCGTCTACAAAGACTCGAACACCGGGGAGCTGTTTTTT
>.|TRBJ2-7|14|TRBV28|.
CASSLADGGYEQYF
TGTGCCAGCAGTTTGGCCGACGGGGGCTACGAGCAGTACTTC
>.|TRBJ1-2|14|TRBV4-3|TRBD1
CASSQETGGRGYTF
TGCGCCAGCAGCCAGGAAACAGGGGGCCGGGGCTACACCTTC
>.|TRBJ2-7|16|TRBV11-2|.
CASSLAFGGRTYEQYF
TGTGCCAGCAGCTTAGCGTTTGGGGGGAGAACCTACGAGCAGTACTTC
>.|TRBJ2-1|15|TRBV27|TRBD1
CASSLTGTGLYEQFF
TGTGCCAGCAGTTTGACCGGGACAGGTCTCTATGAGCAGTTCTTC
>.|TRBJ2-5|13|TRBV11-1|.
CASSLYSQETQYF
TGTGCCAGCAGCTTATACAGTCAAGAGACCCAGTACTTC
>.|TRBJ2-3|17|TRBV7-9|TRBD1
CASTIVKGDRYTDTQYF
TGTGCCAGCACCATAGTCAAAGGGGACAGATACACAGATACGCAGTATTTT
>few|TRBJ1-2|15|TRBV7-9|TRBD1
CASSSWDRDIHGYTF
TGTGCCAGCAGCTCCTGGGACAGGGACATTCATGGCTACACCTTC
>once|TRBJ1-2|12|TRBV6-2/TRBV6-3|.
CASSSPEGGYTF
TGTGCCAGCAGTTCCCCTGAGGGCGGCTACACCTTC
>.|TRBJ2-3|18|TRBV5-1|TRBD2
CASSLAPGSGRPTDTQYF
TGCGCCAGCAGCTTGGCCCCCGGTAGCGGGAGACCCACAGATACGCAGTATTTT
>.|TRBJ2-2|13|TRBV19|.
CASTPSRTGELFF
TGTGCCAGTACCCCGAGCAGGACCGGGGAGCTGTTTTTT
>few|TRBJ2-1|15|TRBV24-1|TRBD1
CATSDYRGVDNEQFF
TGTGCCACCAGTGATTACAGGGGTGTCGACAATGAGCAGTTCTTC
>.|TRBJ2-5|16|TRBV5-5|TRBD2
CASSPPSGPGGETQYF
TGTGCCAGCAGCCCCCCCTCGGGTCCGGGAGGAGAGACCCAGTACTTC
>.|TRBJ2-3|16|TRBV2|.
CASYNGDFPSTDTQYF
TGTGCCAGCTACAACGGGGATTTTCCCAGCACAGATACGCAGTATTTT
>.|TRBJ2-1|10|TRBV7-9|.
CAQGNNEQFF
TGTGCCCAGGGGAACAATGAGCAGTTCTTC
>many|TRBJ2-4|12|TRBV7-9|.
CASSLEVTKQYF
TGTGCCAGCAGCTTAGAGGTGACAAAGCAGTACTTC
>.|TRBJ2-1|15|TRBV7-8|.
CASSLQRLEQLEQFF
TGTGCCAGCAGCTTACAGCGACTAGAGCAGCTTGAGCAGTTCTTC
>.|TRBJ2-7|13|TRBV27|TRBD2
CASSRTSGLEQYF
TGTGCCAGCAGTCGGACTAGCGGGCTCGAGCAGTACTTC
>.|TRBJ1-1|15|TRBV7-9|.
CASSAPAVGGTEAFF
TGTGCCAGCAGCGCGCCGGCTGTGGGGGGTACTGAAGCTTTCTTT
>.|TRBJ2-7|14|TRBV5-6|.
CASSLGIQGRQQYF
TGTGCCAGCAGCTTGGGGATTCAGGGTAGACAGCAGTACTTC
>few|TRBJ2-1|14|TRBV14|TRBD2
CASSQSAGTSEEFF
TGTGCCAGCAGCCAATCTGCCGGGACTAGCGAGGAGTTCTTC
>.|TRBJ2-7|13|TRBV29-1|TRBD2
CSVEGTSGNEQYF
TGCAGCGTTGAAGGGACTAGCGGGAACGAGCAGTACTTC
>.|TRBJ1-5|18|TRBV19|.
CASSPFVSPGARRQPQHF
TGTGCCAGTAGTCCCTTTGTCTCACCAGGGGCGAGGAGACAGCCCCAGCATTTT
>.|TRBJ2-5|14|TRBV5-1|.
CASSLVASRETQYF
TGCGCCAGCAGCTTGGTGGCTAGCCGGGAGACCCAGTACTTC
>.|TRBJ1-5|15|TRBV3-1/TRBV3-2|.
CASSQNQGLDQPQHF
TGTGCCAGCAGCCAAAATCAGGGATTGGATCAGCCCCAGCATTTT
>once|TRBJ1-5|15|TRBV19|TRBD1
CASNPGGHSNQPQHF
TGTGCCAGTAACCCAGGGGGCCATAGCAATCAGCCCCAGCATTTT
>once|TRBJ2-3|17|TRBV7-9|TRBD2
CASSLAGSGGKTDTQYF
TGTGCCAGCAGCTTAGCGGGTAGCGGGGGAAAGACAGATACGCAGTATTTT
>.|TRBJ1-3|15|TRBV5-6|.
CASSFGGAAGNTIYF
TGTGCCAGCAGCTTTGGGGGGGCTGCTGGAAACACCATATATTTT
>.|TRBJ2-7|14|TRBV27|.
CASSPGVGNYEQYF
TGTGCCAGCAGTCCAGGGGTAGGTAACTACGAGCAGTACTTC
>.|TRBJ2-5|13|TRBV7-9|.
CASSPGEQETQYF
TGTGCCAGCAGCCCTGGAGAGCAAGAGACCCAGTACTTC
>.|TRBJ2-1|15|TRBV5-1|.
CASSRDGGRDNEQFF
TGCGCCAGCAGCCGAGATGGAGGGCGTGACAATGAGCAGTTCTTC
>.|TRBJ2-1|15|TRBV30|.
CAWTRSRYSYNEQFF
TGTGCCTGGACCCGAAGCCGGTACTCCTACAATGAGCAGTTCTTC